This TCR beta chain is from a study of low-dose radiotherapy and immunotherapy resistance in tumors. Study overall: Cohort 1 received 0.5 Gy per fraction every 2 weeks, totaling 6.5 Gy. Members of Cohort 2 were treated with 1 Gy per fraction every two weeks; their total was 13 Gy over 26 weeks.

CDR1 and CDR2 from the germline V gene are SGHRS and YFSETQ. This CDR3 region has 17 residues. Trimming shortened V by 0 bases and J by 2 bases, and 17 bases separated the two germline ends. This clonotype has more than one count but fewer than ten. Time point noted: after trial treatment. Treatment defined: LDRT plus nivolumab, ipilimumab, low-dose cyclophosphamide and aspirin (RACIN trial). The therapy administered to donors comprised nivolumab, ipilimumab, aspirin, low-dose cyclophosphamide and low-dose radiotherapy. Alpha and beta chains were covered, as first-strand cDNA relied on TRAV- and TRBV-specific primers. The PCR that amplified TCRs ran for around 20 cycles, relying on a constant-region primer and a V-primer adapter. In vitro transcription was used to amplify the isolated mRNA. TCRdb re-called the reads with MiXCR, one entry per CDR3 protein. The sample includes about 39,000 distinct CDR3 sequences, under 25% of them seen just once.

This chain links TRBV5-1 with TRBJ1-2; D unresolved. The clonotype comes from a female donor with ovarian cancer. The specimen was PBMCs, collected after low-dose radiotherapy plus immunotherapy. The CDR3 reads CASSLDTAENDNYGYTF. For the CDR3, the DNA is TGCGCCAGCAGCTTGGACACGGCCGAGAACGACAACTATGGCTACACCTTC.